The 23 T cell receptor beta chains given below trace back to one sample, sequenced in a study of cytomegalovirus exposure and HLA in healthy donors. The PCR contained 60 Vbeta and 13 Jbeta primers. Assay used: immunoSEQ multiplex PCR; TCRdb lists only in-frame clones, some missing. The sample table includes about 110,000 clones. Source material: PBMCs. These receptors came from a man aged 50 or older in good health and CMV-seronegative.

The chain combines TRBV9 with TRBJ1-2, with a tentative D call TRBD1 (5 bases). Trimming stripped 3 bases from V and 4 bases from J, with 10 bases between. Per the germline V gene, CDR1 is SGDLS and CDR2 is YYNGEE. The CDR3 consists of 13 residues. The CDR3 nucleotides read TGTGCCAGCAGCGCCCCCGGGGGCTATGGCTACACCTTC. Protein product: CASSAPGGYGYTF.

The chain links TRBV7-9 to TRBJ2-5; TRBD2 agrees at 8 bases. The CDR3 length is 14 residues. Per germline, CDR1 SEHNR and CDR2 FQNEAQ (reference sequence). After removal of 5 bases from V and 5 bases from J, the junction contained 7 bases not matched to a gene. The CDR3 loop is CASSQTPGGETQYF. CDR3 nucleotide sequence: TGTGCCAGCAGCCAGACGCCGGGAGGGGAGACCCAGTACTTC.

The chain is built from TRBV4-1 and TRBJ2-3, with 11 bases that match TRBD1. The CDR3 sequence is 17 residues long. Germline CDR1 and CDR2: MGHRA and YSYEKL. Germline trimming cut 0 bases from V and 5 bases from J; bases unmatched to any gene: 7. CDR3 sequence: CASSQDSRDRGRDTQYF. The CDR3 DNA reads TGCGCCAGCAGCCAAGATTCCCGGGACAGGGGGAGAGATACGCAGTATTTT.

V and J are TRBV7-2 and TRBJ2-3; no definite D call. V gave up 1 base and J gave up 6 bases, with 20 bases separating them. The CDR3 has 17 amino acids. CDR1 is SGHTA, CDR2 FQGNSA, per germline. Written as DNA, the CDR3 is TGTGCCAGCAGCTTAGAAGGTTATGCAGGCCGTACGGATACGCAGTATTTT. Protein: CASSLEGYAGRTDTQYF.

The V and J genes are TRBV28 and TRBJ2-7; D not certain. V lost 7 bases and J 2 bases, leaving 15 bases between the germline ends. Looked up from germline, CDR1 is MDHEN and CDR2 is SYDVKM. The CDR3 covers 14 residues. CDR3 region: CASKVTAKPYEQYF. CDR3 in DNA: TGTGCCAGCAAAGTTACAGCAAAACCCTACGAGCAGTACTTC.

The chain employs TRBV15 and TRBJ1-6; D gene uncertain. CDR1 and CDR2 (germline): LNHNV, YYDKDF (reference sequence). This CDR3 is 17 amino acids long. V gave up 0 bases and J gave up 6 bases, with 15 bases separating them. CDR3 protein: CATSRDRPGNINSPLHF. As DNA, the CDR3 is TGTGCCACCAGCAGAGATCGTCCGGGGAACATTAATTCACCCCTCCACTTT.

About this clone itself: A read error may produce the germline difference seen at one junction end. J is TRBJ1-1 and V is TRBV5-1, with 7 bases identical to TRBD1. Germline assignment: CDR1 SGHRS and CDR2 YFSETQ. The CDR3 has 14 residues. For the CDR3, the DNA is TGCGCCAGCAGCTTGGAGGGGGCAGGCACCTCAGGGCTCTTT. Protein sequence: CASSLEGAGTSGLF.

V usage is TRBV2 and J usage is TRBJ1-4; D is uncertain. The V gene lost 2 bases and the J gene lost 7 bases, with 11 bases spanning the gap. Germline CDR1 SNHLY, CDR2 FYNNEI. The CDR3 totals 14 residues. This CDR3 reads CASSERSRFEKLFF. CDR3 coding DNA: TGTGCCAGCAGTGAACGCTCTAGGTTTGAAAAACTGTTTTTT.

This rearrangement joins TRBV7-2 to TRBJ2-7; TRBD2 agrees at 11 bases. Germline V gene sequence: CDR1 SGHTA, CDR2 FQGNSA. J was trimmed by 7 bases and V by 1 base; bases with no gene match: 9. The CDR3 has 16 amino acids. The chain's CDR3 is CASSLDGSGRAVEQYF. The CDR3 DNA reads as TGTGCCAGCAGCTTAGATGGTAGCGGGAGGGCCGTTGAGCAGTACTTC.

The CDR3 here is CASKNIDEQFF. The CDR3 nucleotides are TGCGCCAGCAAAAATATAGATGAGCAGTTCTTC. This sequence joins TRBV4-1 and TRBJ2-1; D call uncertain. CDR3 size: 11 residues. Trimming shortened V by 7 bases and J by 8 bases, and 9 bases separated the two germline ends. Germline loops: CDR1 MGHRA, CDR2 YSYEKL.

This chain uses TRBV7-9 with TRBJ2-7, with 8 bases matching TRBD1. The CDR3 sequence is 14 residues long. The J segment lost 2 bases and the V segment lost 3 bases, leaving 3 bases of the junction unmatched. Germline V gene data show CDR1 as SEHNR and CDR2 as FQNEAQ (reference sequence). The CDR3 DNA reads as TGTGCCAGCAGCTTTGCAGGGGGCCCCTACGAGCAGTACTTC. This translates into CASSFAGGPYEQYF.

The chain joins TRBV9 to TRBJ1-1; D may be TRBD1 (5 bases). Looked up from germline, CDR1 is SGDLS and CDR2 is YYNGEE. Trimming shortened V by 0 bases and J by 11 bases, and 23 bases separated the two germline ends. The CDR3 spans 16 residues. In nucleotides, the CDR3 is TGTGCCAGCAGCGTAGATGGGCAGGGCGCGGGGGGAGAGGCTTTCTTT. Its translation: CASSVDGQGAGGEAFF.

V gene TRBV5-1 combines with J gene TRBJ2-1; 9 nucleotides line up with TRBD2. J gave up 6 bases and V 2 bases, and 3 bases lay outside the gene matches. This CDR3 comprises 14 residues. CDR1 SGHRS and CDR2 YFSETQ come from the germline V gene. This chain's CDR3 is CASSFASGINEQFF. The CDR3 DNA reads TGCGCCAGCAGCTTCGCTAGCGGGATCAATGAGCAGTTCTTC.

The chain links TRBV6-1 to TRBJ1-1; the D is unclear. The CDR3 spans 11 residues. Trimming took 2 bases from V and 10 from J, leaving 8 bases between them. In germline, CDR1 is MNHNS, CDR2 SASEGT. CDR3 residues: CASSERGRAFF. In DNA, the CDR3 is TGTGCCAGCAGTGAACGGGGTAGAGCTTTCTTT.

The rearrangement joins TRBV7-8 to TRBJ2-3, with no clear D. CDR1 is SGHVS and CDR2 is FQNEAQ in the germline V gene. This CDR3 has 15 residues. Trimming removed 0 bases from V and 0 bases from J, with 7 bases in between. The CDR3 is CASSLALSSTDTQYF. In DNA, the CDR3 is TGTGCCAGCAGCTTAGCGTTGTCTAGCACAGATACGCAGTATTTT.

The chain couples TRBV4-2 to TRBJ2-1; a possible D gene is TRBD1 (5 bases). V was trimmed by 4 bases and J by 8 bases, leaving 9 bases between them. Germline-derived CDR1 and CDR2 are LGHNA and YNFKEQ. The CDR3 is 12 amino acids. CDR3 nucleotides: TGTGCCAGCAGCCCTCAGGGTGATGAGCAGTTCTTC. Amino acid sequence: CASSPQGDEQFF.

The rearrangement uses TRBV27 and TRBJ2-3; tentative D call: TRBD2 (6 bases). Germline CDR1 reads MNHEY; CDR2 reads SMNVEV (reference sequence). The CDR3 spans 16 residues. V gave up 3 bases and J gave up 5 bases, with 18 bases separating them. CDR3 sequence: CASSLGGRLMGDTQYF. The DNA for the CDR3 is TGTGCCAGCAGTTTGGGGGGAAGGTTGATGGGAGATACGCAGTATTTT.

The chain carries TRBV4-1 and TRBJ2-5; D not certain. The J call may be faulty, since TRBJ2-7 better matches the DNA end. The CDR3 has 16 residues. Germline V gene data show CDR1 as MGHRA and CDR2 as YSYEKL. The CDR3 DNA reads TGCGCCAGCAGCCCCTCGGGTGGTTTCGATTCCTACGAGCAGTACTTC. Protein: CASSPSGGFDSYEQYF.

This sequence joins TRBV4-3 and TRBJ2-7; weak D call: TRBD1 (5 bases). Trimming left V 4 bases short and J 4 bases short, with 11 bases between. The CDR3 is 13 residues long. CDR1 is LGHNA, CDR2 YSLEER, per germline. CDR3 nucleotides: TGCGCCAGCAGCCCAACACCAGGGTACGAGCAGTACTTC. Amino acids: CASSPTPGYEQYF.

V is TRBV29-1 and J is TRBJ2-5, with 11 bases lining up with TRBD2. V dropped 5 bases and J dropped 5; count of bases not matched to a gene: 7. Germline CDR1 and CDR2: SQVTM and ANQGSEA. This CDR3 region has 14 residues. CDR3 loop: CSVPIAGGAETQYF. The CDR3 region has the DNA TGCAGCGTTCCAATAGCGGGAGGGGCGGAGACCCAGTACTTC.

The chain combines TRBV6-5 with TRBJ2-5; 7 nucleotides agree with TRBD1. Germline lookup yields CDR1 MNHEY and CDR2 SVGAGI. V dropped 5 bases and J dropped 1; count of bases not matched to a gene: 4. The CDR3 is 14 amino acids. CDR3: CASSRQGGQETQYF. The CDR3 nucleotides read TGTGCCAGCAGTCGACAGGGTGGCCAAGAGACCCAGTACTTC.

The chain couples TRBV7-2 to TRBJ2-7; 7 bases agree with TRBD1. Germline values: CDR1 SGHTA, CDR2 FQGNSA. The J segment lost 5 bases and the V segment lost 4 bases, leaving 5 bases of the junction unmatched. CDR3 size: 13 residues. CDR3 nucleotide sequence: TGTGCCAGCAGCTCGGACAGGTGGGACGAGCAGTACTTC. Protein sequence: CASSSDRWDEQYF.

The CDR3 loop reads CASSGNPRGEKLFF. In nucleotides, the CDR3 is TGTGCCAGCAGTGGGAACCCAAGGGGTGAAAAACTGTTTTTT. V usage is TRBV2 and J usage is TRBJ1-4; possible D gene TRBD1, 5 bases. This CDR3 spans 14 amino acids. V was shortened by 4 bases and J by 7 bases, with 13 bases between the two germline ends. Germline assignment: CDR1 SNHLY and CDR2 FYNNEI.